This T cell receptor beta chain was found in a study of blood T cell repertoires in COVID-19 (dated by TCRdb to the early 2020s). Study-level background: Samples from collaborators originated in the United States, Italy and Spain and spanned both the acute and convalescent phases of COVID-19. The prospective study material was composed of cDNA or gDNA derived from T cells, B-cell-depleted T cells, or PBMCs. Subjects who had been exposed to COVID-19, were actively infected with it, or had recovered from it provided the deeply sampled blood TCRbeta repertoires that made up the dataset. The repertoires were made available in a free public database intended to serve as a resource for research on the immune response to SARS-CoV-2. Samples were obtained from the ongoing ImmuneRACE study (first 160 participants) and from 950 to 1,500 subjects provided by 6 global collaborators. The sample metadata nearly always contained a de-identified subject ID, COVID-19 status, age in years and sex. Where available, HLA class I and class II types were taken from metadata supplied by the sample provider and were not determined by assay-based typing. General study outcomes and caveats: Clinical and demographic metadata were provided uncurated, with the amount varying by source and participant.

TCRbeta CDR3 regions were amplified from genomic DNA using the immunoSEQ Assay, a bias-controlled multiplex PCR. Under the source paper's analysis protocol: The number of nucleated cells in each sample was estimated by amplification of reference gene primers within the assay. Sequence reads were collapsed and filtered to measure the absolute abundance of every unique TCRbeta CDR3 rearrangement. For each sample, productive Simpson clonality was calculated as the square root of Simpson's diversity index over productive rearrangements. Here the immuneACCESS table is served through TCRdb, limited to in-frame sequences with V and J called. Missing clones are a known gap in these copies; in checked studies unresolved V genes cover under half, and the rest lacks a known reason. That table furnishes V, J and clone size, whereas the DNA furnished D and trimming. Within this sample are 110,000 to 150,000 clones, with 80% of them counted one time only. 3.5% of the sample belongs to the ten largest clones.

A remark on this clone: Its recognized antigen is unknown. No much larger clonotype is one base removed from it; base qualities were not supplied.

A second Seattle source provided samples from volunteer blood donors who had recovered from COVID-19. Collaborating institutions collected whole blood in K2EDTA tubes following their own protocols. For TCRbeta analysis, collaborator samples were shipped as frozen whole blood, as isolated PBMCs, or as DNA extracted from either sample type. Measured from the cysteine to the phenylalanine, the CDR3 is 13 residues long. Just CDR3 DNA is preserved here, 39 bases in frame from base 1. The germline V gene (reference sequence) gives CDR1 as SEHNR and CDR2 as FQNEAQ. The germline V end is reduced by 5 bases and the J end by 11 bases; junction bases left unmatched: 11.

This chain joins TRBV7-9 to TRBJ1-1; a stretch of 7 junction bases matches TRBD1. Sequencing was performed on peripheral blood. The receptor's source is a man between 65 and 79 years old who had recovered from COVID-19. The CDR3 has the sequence CASSPRTGLGAFF. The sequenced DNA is TGTGCCAGCAGCCCAAGGACAGGCCTGGGGGCTTTCTTT.